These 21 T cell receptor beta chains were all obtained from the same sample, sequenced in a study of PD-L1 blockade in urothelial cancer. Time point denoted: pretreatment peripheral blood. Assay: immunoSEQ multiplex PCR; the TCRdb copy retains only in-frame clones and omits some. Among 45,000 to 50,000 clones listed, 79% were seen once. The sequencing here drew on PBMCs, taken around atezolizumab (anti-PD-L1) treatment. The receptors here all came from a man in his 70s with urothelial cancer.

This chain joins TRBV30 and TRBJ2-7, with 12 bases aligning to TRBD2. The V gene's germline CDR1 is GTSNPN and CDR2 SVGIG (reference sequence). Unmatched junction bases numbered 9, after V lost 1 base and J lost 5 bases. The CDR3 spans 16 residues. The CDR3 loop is CAWSALTSGSINEQYF. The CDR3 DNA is TGTGCCTGGAGTGCCTTGACTAGCGGGAGTATCAACGAGCAGTACTTC.

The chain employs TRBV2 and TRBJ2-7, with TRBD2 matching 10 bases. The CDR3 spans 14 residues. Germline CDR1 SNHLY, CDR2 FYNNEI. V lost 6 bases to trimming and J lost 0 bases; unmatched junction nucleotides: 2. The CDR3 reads CASSRTSGSYEQYF. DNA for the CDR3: TGTGCCAGCAGCCGGACTAGCGGCTCCTACGAGCAGTACTTC.

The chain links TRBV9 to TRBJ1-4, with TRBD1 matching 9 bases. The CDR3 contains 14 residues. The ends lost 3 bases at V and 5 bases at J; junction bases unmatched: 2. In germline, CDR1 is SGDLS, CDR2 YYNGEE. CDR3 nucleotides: TGTGCCAGCAGCGCCGGGACAGGGAATGAAAAACTGTTTTTT. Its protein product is CASSAGTGNEKLFF.

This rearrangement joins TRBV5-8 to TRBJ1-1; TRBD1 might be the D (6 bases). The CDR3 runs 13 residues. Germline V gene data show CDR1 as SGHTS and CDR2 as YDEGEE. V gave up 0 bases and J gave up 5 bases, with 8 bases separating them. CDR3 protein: CASSLGGLTEAFF. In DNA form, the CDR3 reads TGTGCCAGCAGCTTGGGGGGGCTGACTGAAGCTTTCTTT.

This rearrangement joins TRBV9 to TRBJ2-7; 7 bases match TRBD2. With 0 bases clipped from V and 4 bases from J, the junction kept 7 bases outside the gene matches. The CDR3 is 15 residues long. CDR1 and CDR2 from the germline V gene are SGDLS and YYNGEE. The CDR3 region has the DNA TGTGCCAGCAGCGTAGGTCGGGGGGACGGGTACGAGCAGTACTTC. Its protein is CASSVGRGDGYEQYF.

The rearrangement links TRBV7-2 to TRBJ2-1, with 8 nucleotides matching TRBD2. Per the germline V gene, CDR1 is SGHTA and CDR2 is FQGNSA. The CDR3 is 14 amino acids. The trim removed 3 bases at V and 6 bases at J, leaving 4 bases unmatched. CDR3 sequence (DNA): TGTGCCAGCAGCTTTACTAGCGGCCCCAATGAGCAGTTCTTC. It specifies CASSFTSGPNEQFF.

The CDR3 sequence: CASTKSPQGANGYTF. The CDR3, as DNA: TGTGCCAGCACTAAGTCCCCGCAGGGGGCGAATGGCTACACCTTC. V is TRBV6-5 and J is TRBJ1-2, with TRBD1 matching 8 bases. Germline-derived CDR1 and CDR2 are MNHEY and SVGAGI. V lost 7 bases, J lost 6 bases, and 13 bases stayed unmatched. There are 15 residues in the CDR3.

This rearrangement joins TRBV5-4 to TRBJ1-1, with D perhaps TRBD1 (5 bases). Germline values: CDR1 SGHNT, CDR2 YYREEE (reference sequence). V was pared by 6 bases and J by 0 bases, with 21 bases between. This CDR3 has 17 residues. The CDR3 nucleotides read TGTGCCAGCACCCCCCCGGGTAGAAGGGGCATGAACACTGAAGCTTTCTTT. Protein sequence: CASTPPGRRGMNTEAFF.

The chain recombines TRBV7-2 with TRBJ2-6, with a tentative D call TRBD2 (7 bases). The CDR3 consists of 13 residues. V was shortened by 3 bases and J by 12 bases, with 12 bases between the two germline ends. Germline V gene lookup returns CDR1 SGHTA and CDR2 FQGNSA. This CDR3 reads CASSFHREGVLTF. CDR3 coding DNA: TGTGCCAGCAGCTTTCACAGGGAGGGCGTCCTGACTTTC.

The CDR3 spells CASSLGPAINNEQFF. Written as DNA, the CDR3 is TGCGCCAGCAGCTTGGGCCCTGCTATTAACAATGAGCAGTTCTTC. The rearrangement uses TRBV5-1 and TRBJ2-1; no reliable D call. Trimming stripped 0 bases from V and 5 bases from J, with 12 bases between. Germline CDR1 is SGHRS and CDR2 is YFSETQ. This CDR3 spans 15 amino acids.

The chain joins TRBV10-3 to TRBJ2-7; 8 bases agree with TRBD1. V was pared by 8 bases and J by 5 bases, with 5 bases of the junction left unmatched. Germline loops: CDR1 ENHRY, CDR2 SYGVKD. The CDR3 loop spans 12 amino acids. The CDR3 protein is CAIRDRLDEQYF. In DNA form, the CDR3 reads TGTGCCATCCGGGACAGGCTCGACGAGCAGTACTTC.

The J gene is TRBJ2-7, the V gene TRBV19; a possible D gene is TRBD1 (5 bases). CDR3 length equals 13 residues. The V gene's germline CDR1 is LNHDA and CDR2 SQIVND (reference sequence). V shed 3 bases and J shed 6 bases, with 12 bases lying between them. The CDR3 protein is CASSIRATGEQYF. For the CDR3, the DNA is TGTGCCAGTAGTATCAGGGCGACGGGCGAGCAGTACTTC.

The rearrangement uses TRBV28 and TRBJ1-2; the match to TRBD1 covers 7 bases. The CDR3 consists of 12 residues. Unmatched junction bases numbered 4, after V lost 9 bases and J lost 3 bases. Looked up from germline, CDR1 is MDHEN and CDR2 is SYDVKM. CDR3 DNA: TGTGCCAGTACCGGGACAGACTATGGCTACACCTTC. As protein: CASTGTDYGYTF.

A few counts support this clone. The CDR3 region has the DNA TGTGCCAGCAGCTCATGGACAGGGGGCGAGGATGAAAAACTGTTTTTT. Protein product: CASSSWTGGEDEKLFF. The chain employs TRBV5-4 and TRBJ1-4; TRBD1 matches at 11 bases. CDR3 length: 16 amino acids. The junction had 7 bases not matched to a gene; V was cut back by 3 bases and J by 6 bases. The germline CDR1 and CDR2 sequences are SGHNT and YYREEE (reference sequence).

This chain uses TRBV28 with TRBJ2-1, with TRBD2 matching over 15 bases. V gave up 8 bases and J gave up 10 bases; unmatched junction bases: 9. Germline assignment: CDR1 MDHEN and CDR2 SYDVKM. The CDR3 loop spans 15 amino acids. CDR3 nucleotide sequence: TGTGCCAGCCAGCCCGGACTAGCGGGAGGGGACGAGCAGTTCTTC. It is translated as CASQPGLAGGDEQFF.

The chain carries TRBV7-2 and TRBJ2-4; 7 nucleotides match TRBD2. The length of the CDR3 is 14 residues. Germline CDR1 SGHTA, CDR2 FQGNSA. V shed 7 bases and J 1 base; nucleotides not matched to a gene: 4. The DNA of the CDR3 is TGTGCCAGCACCGCCGGGGGGGCCAAAAACATTCAGTACTTC. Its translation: CASTAGGAKNIQYF.

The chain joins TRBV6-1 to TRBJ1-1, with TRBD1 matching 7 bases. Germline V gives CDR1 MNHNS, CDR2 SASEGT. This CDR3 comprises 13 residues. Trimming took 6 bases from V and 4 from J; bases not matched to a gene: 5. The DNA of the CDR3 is TGTGCCAGCAGGGCCGCAGGGGGCACTGAAGCTTTCTTT. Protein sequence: CASRAAGGTEAFF.

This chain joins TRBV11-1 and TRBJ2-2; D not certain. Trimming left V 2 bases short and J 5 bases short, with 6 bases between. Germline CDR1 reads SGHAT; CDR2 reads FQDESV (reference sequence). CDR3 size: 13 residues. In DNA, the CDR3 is TGTGCCAGCAGCTTACTGAGGACCGGGGAGCTGTTTTTT. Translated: CASSLLRTGELFF. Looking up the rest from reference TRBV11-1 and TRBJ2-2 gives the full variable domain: EAEVAQSPRYKITEKSQAVAFWCDPISGHATLYWYRQILGQGPELLVQFQDESVVDDSQLPKDRFSAERLKGVDSTLKIQPAELGDSAMYLCASSLLRTGELFFGEGSRLTVL.

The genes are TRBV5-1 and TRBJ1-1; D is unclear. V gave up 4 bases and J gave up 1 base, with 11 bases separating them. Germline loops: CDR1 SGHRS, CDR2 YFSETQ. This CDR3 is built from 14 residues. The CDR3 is CASSPAGQNTEAFF. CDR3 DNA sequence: TGCGCCAGCAGCCCAGCTGGGCAGAACACTGAAGCTTTCTTT.

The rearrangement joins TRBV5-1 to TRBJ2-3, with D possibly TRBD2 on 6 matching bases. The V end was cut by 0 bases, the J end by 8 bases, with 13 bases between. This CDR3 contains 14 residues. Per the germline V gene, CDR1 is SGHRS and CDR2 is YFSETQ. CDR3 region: CASSLVSSGGTQYF. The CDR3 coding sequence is TGCGCCAGCAGCTTGGTCAGTTCCGGGGGTACGCAGTATTTT.

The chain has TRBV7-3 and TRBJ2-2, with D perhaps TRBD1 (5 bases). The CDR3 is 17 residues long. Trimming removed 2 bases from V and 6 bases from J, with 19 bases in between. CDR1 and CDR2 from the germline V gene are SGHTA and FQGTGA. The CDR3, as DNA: TGTGCCAGCAGCTTATCGTGGCAGGGATTGGACGCCGGGGAGCTGTTTTTT. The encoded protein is CASSLSWQGLDAGELFF. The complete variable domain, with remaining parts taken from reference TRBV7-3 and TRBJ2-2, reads GAGVSQTPSNKVTEKGKYVELRCDPISGHTALYWYRQSLGQGPEFLIYFQGTGAADDSGLPNDRFFAVRPEGSVSTLKIQRTERGDSAVYLCASSLSWQGLDAGELFFGEGSRLTVL.